This T cell receptor (beta chain) was obtained from a study of shared clonotypes between healthy human individuals. Study-wide background: Donor ages ranged 18 to 49 years: a couple of women, a few men.

General observations from the study: For naive CD4 cells, approximately 5% of clonotypes were shared across a few donors.

Germline loops: CDR1 LGHNA, CDR2 YNFKEQ. The CDR3 covers 12 residues. V lost 3 bases, J lost 7 bases, and 7 bases lay in between. Under the authors' procedure: Filtering differed for immunoSEQ, which gave only junction sequences without quality scores. Profiling relied on immunoSEQ multiplex PCR, and the TCRdb table lists in-frame clones only, not all of them. For V, J and clone size, that table is used; D and trimming come from the DNA. The table includes about 2.2 million clones, approximately 92% detected once. For this clone: Its antigen is not known.

Terminally differentiated effector memory CD45RA+ cells were excluded by CCR7 positive selection of CD45RO-negative cells. This receptor was obtained from a young man in good health. Some clones in this sample may be carry-over from other donors' samples. The V gene is TRBV4-2, the J gene TRBJ2-1; no reliable D call. Sequencing used naive CD8+ T cells from PBMCs. CDR3 DNA: TGTGCCAGCAGCCAGTCCGGGAATGAGCAGTTCTTC. This sequence encodes CASSQSGNEQFF.